These T cell receptor beta chains were read from a single sample in a study of T cells after yellow fever vaccination. TCRdb passed the 5' RACE reads through MiXCR, listing each CDR3 protein once. The data show approximately 550,000 distinct CDR3 sequences, with approximately 12% seen just once and around an eighth held by the top ten. The sequencing here drew on PBMCs, taken on the day of the yellow fever booster vaccination. All receptors derive from a man in his thirties or forties who received the YFV17D yellow fever vaccine. CDR3s leave out the opening cysteine and the closing phenylalanine or tryptophan. Where a row states a size, it is once, few, many or the class of an expanded clone; other rows omit it.

cdr3_length v_call clone_size cdr3_aa
12 TRBV18 . ASAVSGTNYEQY
11 TRBV28 . ASRPGQSYEQY
14 TRBV4-3 . ASRSSLAMGTGELF
12 TRBV5-1 . ASSQGAATGELF
10 TRBV20-1 few SARAVNTEAF
12 TRBV5-6 . ASTPDAHSYEQY
11 TRBV27 . ASTLRSGGELF
11 TRBV7-9 many ASSLGGSNEQF
10 TRBV7-2 . ASSQMGFEQF
13 TRBV7-3 . ASSRGLAEGNEQF
12 TRBV7-8 . ASSNLAGYNEQF
12 TRBV20-1 few SAAFPVDGGTIY
12 TRBV19 few ASSPRDRGETQY
12 TRBV25-1 . ASSYSGAPYEQY
11 TRBV12-3/TRBV12-4 few ASTLGQPTTAF
14 TRBV13 few ASSLEGLTNTGELF
10 TRBV20-1 many SAARERLMAF
15 TRBV12-3/TRBV12-4 . ASSTTGLAGGLGEQF
14 TRBV19 . ASSGSGLAGPYEQY
12 TRBV5-1 . ASSLQERTGELF
15 TRBV6-1 . ASSARDPPRSYNEQF
13 TRBV5-1 . ASSLGGVGNNEQF